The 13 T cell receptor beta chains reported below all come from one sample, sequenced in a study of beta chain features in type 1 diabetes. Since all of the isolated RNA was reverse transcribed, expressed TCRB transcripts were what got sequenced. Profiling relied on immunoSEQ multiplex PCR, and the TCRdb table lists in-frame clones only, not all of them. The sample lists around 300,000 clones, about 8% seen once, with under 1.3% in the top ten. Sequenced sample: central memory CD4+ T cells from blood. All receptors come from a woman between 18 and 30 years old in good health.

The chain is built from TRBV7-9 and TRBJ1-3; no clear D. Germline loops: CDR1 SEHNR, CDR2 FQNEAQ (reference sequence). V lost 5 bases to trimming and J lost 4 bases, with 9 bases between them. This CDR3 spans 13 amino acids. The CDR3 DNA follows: TGTGCCAGCAGCCCGGACGGCGGAAACACCATATATTTT. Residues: CASSPDGGNTIYF. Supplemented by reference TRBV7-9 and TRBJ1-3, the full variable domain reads DTGVSQNPRHKITKRGQNVTFRCDPISEHNRLYWYRQTLGQGPEFLTYFQNEAQLEKSRLLSDRFSAERPKGSFSTLEIQRTEQGDSAMYLCASSPDGGNTIYFGEGSWLTVV.

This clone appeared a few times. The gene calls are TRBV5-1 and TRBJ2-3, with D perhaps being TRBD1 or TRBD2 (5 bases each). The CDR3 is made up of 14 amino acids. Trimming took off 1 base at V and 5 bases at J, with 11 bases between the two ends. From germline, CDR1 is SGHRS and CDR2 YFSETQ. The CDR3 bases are TGCGCCAGCAGCTTGTGGGGGACGGGAGATACGCAGTATTTT. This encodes CASSLWGTGDTQYF.

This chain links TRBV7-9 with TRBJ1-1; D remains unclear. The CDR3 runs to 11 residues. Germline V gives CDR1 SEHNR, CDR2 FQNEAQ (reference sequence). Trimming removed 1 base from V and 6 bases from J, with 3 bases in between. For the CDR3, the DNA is TGTGCCAGCAGCTTAGTCCCTGAAGCTTTCTTT. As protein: CASSLVPEAFF.

Here the CDR3 DNA reads TGCAGCGCCGTCGGGGGTTTTACTGAAGCTTTCTTT. Its protein is CSAVGGFTEAFF. The chain employs TRBV29-1 and TRBJ1-1, with D possibly being TRBD1 (5 bases). Trimming removed 7 bases at V and 5 bases at J, with 14 bases between. Germline-derived CDR1 and CDR2 are SQVTM and ANQGSEA. The CDR3 length is 12 residues.

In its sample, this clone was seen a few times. This CDR3 is CASGLTTVTYEQYF. CDR3 in DNA: TGTGCTAGTGGTTTAACGACAGTTACCTACGAGCAGTACTTC. This rearrangement joins TRBV12-5 to TRBJ2-7, with a tentative D call TRBD1 (5 bases). CDR1 and CDR2 from the germline V gene are LGHNT and FRNRAP. The CDR3 has 14 residues. Trimming removed 3 bases at V and 2 bases at J, with 11 bases between. Combining the CDR3 with reference TRBV12-5 and TRBJ2-7 gives the whole variable domain DARVTQTPRHKVTEMGQEVTMRCQPILGHNTVFWYRQTMMQGLELLAYFRNRAPLDDSGMPKDRFSAEMPDATLATLKIQPSEPRDSAVYFCASGLTTVTYEQYFGPGTRLTVT.

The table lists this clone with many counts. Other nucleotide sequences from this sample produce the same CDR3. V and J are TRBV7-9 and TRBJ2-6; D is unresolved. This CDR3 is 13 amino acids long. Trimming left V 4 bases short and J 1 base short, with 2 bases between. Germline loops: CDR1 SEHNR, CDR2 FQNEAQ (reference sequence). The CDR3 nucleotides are TGTGCCAGCAGCTCATCTGGGGCCAACGTCCTGACTTTC. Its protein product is CASSSSGANVLTF. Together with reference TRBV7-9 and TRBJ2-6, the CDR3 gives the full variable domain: DTGVSQNPRHKITKRGQNVTFRCDPISEHNRLYWYRQTLGQGPEFLTYFQNEAQLEKSRLLSDRFSAERPKGSFSTLEIQRTEQGDSAMYLCASSSSGANVLTFGAGSRLTVL.

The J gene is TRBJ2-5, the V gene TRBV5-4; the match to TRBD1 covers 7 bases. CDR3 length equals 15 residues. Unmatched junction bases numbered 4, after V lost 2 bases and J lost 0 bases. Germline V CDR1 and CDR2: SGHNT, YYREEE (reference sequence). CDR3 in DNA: TGTGCCAGCAGCTTTCCAGGGGGAAACCAAGAGACCCAGTACTTC. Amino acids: CASSFPGGNQETQYF.

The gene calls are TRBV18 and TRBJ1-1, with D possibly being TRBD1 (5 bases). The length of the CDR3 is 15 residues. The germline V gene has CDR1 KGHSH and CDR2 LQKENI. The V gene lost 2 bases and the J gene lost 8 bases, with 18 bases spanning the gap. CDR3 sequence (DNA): TGTGCCAGCTCACCAGAAATCGTGGGGCAGACCGAAGCTTTCTTT. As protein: CASSPEIVGQTEAFF. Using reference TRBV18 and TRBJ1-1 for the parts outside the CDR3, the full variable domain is NAGVMQNPRHLVRRRGQEARLRCSPMKGHSHVYWYRQLPEEGLKFMVYLQKENIIDESGMPKERFSAEFPKEGPSILRIQQVVRGDSAAYFCASSPEIVGQTEAFFGQGTRLTVV.

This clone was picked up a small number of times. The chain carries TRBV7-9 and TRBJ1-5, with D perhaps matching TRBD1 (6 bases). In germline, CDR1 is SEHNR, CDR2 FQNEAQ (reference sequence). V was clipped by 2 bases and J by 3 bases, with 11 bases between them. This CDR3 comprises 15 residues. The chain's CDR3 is CASSLHQGINQPQHF. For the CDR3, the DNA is TGTGCCAGCAGCTTACATCAGGGGATCAATCAGCCCCAGCATTTT.

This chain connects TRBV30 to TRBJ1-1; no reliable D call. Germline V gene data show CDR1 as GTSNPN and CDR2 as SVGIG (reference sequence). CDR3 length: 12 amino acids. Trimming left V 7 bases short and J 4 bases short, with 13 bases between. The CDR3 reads CASIGYLTEAFF. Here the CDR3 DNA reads TGTGCCTCGATAGGGTATCTCACTGAAGCTTTCTTT.

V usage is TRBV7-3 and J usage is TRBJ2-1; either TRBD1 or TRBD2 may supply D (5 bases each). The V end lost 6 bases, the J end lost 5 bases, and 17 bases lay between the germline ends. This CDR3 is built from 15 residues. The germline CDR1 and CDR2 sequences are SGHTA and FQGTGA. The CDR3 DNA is TGTGCCAGCAGTCTACACATGGGGGTAAACAATGAGCAGTTCTTC. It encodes CASSLHMGVNNEQFF. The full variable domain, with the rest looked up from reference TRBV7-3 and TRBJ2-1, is GAGVSQTPSNKVTEKGKYVELRCDPISGHTALYWYRQSLGQGPEFLIYFQGTGAADDSGLPNDRFFAVRPEGSVSTLKIQRTERGDSAVYLCASSLHMGVNNEQFFGPGTRLTVL.

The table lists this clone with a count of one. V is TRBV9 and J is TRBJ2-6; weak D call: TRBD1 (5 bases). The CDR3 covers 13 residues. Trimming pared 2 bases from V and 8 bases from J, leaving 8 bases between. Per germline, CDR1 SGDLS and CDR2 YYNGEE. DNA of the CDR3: TGTGCCAGCAGCGTTACAGGAACCAACGTCCTGACTTTC. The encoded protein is CASSVTGTNVLTF. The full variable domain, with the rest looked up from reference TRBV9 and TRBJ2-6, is DSGVTQTPKHLITATGQRVTLRCSPRSGDLSVYWYQQSLDQGLQFLIQYYNGEERAKGNILERFSAQQFPDLHSELNLSSLELGDSALYFCASSVTGTNVLTFGAGSRLTVL.

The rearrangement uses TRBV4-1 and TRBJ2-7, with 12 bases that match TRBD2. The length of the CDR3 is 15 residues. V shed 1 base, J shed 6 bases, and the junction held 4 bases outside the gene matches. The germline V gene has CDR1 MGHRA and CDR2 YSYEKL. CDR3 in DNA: TGCGCCAGCAGCCAAGGACTAGCGGGGGTGTCCGAGCAGTACGTC. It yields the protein CASSQGLAGVSEQYV.